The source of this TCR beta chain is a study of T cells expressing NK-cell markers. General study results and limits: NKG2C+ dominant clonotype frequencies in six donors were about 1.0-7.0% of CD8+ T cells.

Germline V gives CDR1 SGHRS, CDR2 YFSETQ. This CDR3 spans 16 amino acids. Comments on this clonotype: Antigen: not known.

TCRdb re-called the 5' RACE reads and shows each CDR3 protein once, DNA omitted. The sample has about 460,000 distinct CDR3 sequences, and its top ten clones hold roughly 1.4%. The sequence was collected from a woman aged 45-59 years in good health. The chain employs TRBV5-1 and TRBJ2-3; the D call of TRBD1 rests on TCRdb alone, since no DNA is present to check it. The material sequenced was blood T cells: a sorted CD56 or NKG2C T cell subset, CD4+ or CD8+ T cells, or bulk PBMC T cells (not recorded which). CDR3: CASSLTPRQGTDTQYF.